This entry lists 27 T cell receptor beta chains sequenced from one sample in a study of cytotoxic CD8 clonotypes in ibrutinib-treated CLL. Profiled with immunoSEQ multiplex PCR; TCRdb holds only in-frame clones, not every one. The sample holds more than 200,000 clones, 70% seen once. The specimen was PBMCs, collected after 24 months of ibrutinib treatment. The receptors stem from a human donor with chronic lymphocytic leukemia.

CDR3 in DNA: TGTGCCAGCAGCTTGGTGCTAGCGGGAGTCCCAGATACGCAGTATTTT. This translates into CASSLVLAGVPDTQYF. This chain uses TRBV5-5 with TRBJ2-3; 10 bases fit TRBD2. V lost 0 bases, J lost 4 bases, and 5 bases stayed unmatched. Germline-derived CDR1 and CDR2 are SGHKS and YYEKEE (reference sequence). CDR3 size: 16 residues.

This chain joins TRBV30 and TRBJ2-7; 12 bases fit TRBD2. With V trimmed by 3 bases and J by 0 bases, 3 bases remained unmatched. CDR1 and CDR2 (germline): GTSNPN, SVGIG (reference sequence). The CDR3 runs 15 residues. The CDR3 spells CAWRRTSGASYEQYF. The CDR3, as DNA: TGTGCCTGGAGAAGGACTAGCGGGGCCTCCTACGAGCAGTACTTC.

V is TRBV5-1 and J is TRBJ1-1; unclear D gene. Germline loops: CDR1 SGHRS, CDR2 YFSETQ. The CDR3 is 14 residues long. V lost 3 bases and J 3 bases, leaving 12 bases between the germline ends. The CDR3 nucleotides are TGCGCCAGCAGCTCTTCTAACTGGGACACTGAAGCTTTCTTT. Its protein is CASSSSNWDTEAFF.

This clone was detected a few times. CDR3 in DNA: TGTGCCTGGAGTCATGGCATCTCCGTAGATACGCAGTATTTT. Translation: CAWSHGISVDTQYF. The chain employs TRBV30 and TRBJ2-3; D is uncertain. V was pared by 2 bases and J by 5 bases, with 14 bases between. The CDR3 runs to 14 residues. CDR1 and CDR2 from the germline V gene are GTSNPN and SVGIG (reference sequence).

V is TRBV2 and J is TRBJ2-7; D tentatively fits TRBD1 or TRBD2 (5 bases each). This CDR3 spans 15 amino acids. The ends were cut back, 0 bases at V and 5 bases at J, with 14 bases in the middle. The germline V gene encodes CDR1 SNHLY and CDR2 FYNNEI. Here the CDR3 reads CASSEAGTRLDEQYF. The DNA for the CDR3 is TGTGCCAGCAGTGAAGCCGGGACCCGTTTGGACGAGCAGTACTTC. The variable domain in full, completed from reference TRBV2 and TRBJ2-7, reads EPEVTQTPSHQVTQMGQEVILRCVPISNHLYFYWYRQILGQKVEFLVSFYNNEISEKSEIFDDQFSVERPDGSNFTLKIRSTKLEDSAMYFCASSEAGTRLDEQYFGPGTRLTVT.

The chain is built from TRBV10-3 and TRBJ2-1; D might be TRBD2 (6 bases). This CDR3 has 12 amino acids. Per the germline V gene, CDR1 is ENHRY and CDR2 is SYGVKD. V lost 6 bases and J 3 bases, leaving 6 bases between the germline ends. The CDR3 DNA follows: TGTGCCATCAGGGGGGGCTACAATGAGCAGTTCTTC. Encoded protein: CAIRGGYNEQFF.

The chain links TRBV9 to TRBJ2-1; 8 bases match TRBD2. The germline V gene has CDR1 SGDLS and CDR2 YYNGEE. The junction had 4 bases not matched to a gene; V was cut back by 2 bases and J by 6 bases. CDR3 length equals 14 residues. The CDR3 coding sequence is TGTGCCAGCAGCGTTAGCGGGACCTCCAATGAGCAGTTCTTC. Protein sequence: CASSVSGTSNEQFF.

The V gene is TRBV25-1, the J gene TRBJ2-1, with 14 bases lining up with TRBD2. The CDR3 covers 16 residues. Germline V CDR1 and CDR2: MGHDK, SYGVNS. Trimming cost V 4 bases and J 6 bases; bases outside gene matches: 5. CDR3 region: CASSVGGLAGVNEQFF. The CDR3 region has the DNA TGTGCCAGCAGTGTTGGGGGACTAGCGGGAGTCAATGAGCAGTTCTTC.

This clone was seen only a few times. The chain joins TRBV11-3 to TRBJ2-7; a weak D match, TRBD1 (5 bases). CDR1 is SGHNT and CDR2 is YENEEA in the germline V gene. Trimming took 5 bases from V and 4 from J, leaving 9 bases between them. There are 12 residues in the CDR3. The CDR3 coding sequence is TGTGCCAGCAGCCTGCAGGGATACGAGCAGTACTTC. This encodes CASSLQGYEQYF.

J is TRBJ2-2 and V is TRBV7-3; D may correspond to TRBD1 or TRBD2 (5 bases each). The CDR3 totals 14 residues. Germline V gene lookup returns CDR1 SGHTA and CDR2 FQGTGA. V was pared by 3 bases and J by 4 bases, with 9 bases between. The CDR3 sequence: CASSFDGTTGELFF. The CDR3 DNA follows: TGTGCCAGCAGCTTTGACGGGACCACCGGGGAGCTGTTTTTT. The full variable domain, rest sourced from reference TRBV7-3 and TRBJ2-2, is GAGVSQTPSNKVTEKGKYVELRCDPISGHTALYWYRQSLGQGPEFLIYFQGTGAADDSGLPNDRFFAVRPEGSVSTLKIQRTERGDSAVYLCASSFDGTTGELFFGEGSRLTVL.

V and J are TRBV27 and TRBJ2-7, with 9 bases identical to TRBD1. Germline V CDR1 and CDR2: MNHEY, SMNVEV (reference sequence). J gave up 5 bases and V 6 bases, and 8 bases lay outside the gene matches. This CDR3 is 14 amino acids long. Here the CDR3 reads CASSLLGQGDEQYF. CDR3 nucleotide sequence: TGTGCCAGCAGCCTACTGGGACAGGGAGACGAGCAGTACTTC.

This clone has just one count. V gene TRBV6-5 combines with J gene TRBJ1-5, with D possibly TRBD1 on 6 matching bases. Germline loops: CDR1 MNHEY, CDR2 SVGAGI. V gave up 6 bases and J gave up 3 bases, with 12 bases separating them. The CDR3 has 14 residues. CDR3 sequence (DNA): TGTGCCAGCAGACCAGGACAGATCAATCAGCCCCAGCATTTT. Its translation is CASRPGQINQPQHF.

The rearrangement links TRBV5-4 to TRBJ2-6, with 10 bases matching TRBD2. The junction had 4 bases not matched to a gene; V was cut back by 0 bases and J by 1 base. The CDR3 runs 18 residues. Germline values: CDR1 SGHNT, CDR2 YYREEE (reference sequence). The CDR3 nucleotides read TGTGCCAGCAGCTTGGGCGGGACTAGCGCTTCTGGGGCCAACGTCCTGACTTTC. It codes for CASSLGGTSASGANVLTF. The whole variable domain, filled in from reference TRBV5-4 and TRBJ2-6, reads ETGVTQSPTHLIKTRGQQVTLRCSSQSGHNTVSWYQQALGQGPQFIFQYYREEENGRGNFPPRFSGLQFPNYSSELNVNALELDDSALYLCASSLGGTSASGANVLTFGAGSRLTVL.

This clone showed up just a few times. The chain is built from TRBV28 and TRBJ1-2; D is unclear. The germline V and J ends were trimmed by 5 bases and 0 bases, with 7 bases remaining between them. The CDR3 covers 13 residues. The V gene's germline CDR1 is MDHEN and CDR2 SYDVKM. As DNA, the CDR3 is TGTGCCAGCAGTACGTTAGCTAACTATGGCTACACCTTC. It specifies CASSTLANYGYTF.

The chain carries TRBV6-5 and TRBJ1-2; D ambiguous. The CDR3 consists of 14 residues. V dropped 3 bases and J dropped 5 bases, with 13 bases sitting between them. CDR1 is MNHEY and CDR2 is SVGAGI in the germline V gene. The CDR3 spells CASSYEGLGYGYTF. For the CDR3, the DNA is TGTGCCAGCAGTTATGAGGGATTAGGGTATGGCTACACCTTC.

This clone was observed once. CDR3 residues: CASSPTGTRSSYEQYF. Written as DNA, the CDR3 is TGTGCCAGCAGCCCCACCGGGACTAGGTCGTCCTACGAGCAGTACTTC. This chain joins TRBV28 and TRBJ2-7; 8 bases are shared with TRBD2. The length of the CDR3 is 16 residues. Germline CDR1 and CDR2: MDHEN and SYDVKM. V dropped 6 bases and J dropped 1; count of bases not matched to a gene: 11.

The chain joins TRBV28 to TRBJ1-5; TRBD1 aligns across 9 bases. V gave up 4 bases and J gave up 2 bases; unmatched junction bases: 15. There are 19 residues in the CDR3. The V gene's germline CDR1 is MDHEN and CDR2 SYDVKM. DNA for the CDR3: TGTGCCAGCAGTTCTTCTTCTTACTACCGGGACAGGGGCAATCAGCCCCAGCATTTT. Its translation is CASSSSSYYRDRGNQPQHF.

This clone was counted a single time. This chain uses TRBV7-6 with TRBJ1-1; 7 positions match TRBD1. Germline CDR1 and CDR2: SGHVS and FNYEAQ. The CDR3 consists of 13 residues. Germline trimming cut 6 bases from V and 5 bases from J; bases unmatched to any gene: 6. The CDR3 bases are TGTGCCAGCAGATTTACAGGGGAAACTGAAGCTTTCTTT. This codes for CASRFTGETEAFF.

This CDR3 is CASSQRVSGSHNEQFF. Here the CDR3 DNA reads TGTGCCAGCAGCCAAAGGGTTAGCGGGAGTCACAATGAGCAGTTCTTC. This chain connects TRBV16 to TRBJ2-1; TRBD2 agrees at 9 bases. The CDR3 runs to 16 residues. Germline assignment: CDR1 KGHSY and CDR2 FQNENV. The junction had 7 bases not matched to a gene; V was cut back by 2 bases and J by 5 bases.

The chain uses TRBV5-1 and TRBJ2-7; unclear D gene. CDR3 length: 13 residues. Deletions cut 1 base from V and 2 bases from J, with 7 bases between. In germline, CDR1 is SGHRS, CDR2 YFSETQ. The CDR3 DNA reads as TGCGCCAGCAGCTTGTCGGATCCCTACGAGCAGTACTTC. The encoded protein is CASSLSDPYEQYF.

The V call is TRBV28, the J call TRBJ1-2; 8 positions agree with TRBD1. J was trimmed by 3 bases and V by 8 bases; bases with no gene match: 5. The CDR3 totals 13 residues. Germline V gene data show CDR1 as MDHEN and CDR2 as SYDVKM. CDR3 DNA sequence: TGTGCCAGCCGCCTACAGGGGGACTATGGCTACACCTTC. Translating it yields CASRLQGDYGYTF.

The rearrangement joins TRBV7-9 to TRBJ1-4; D is unclear. Per the germline V gene, CDR1 is SEHNR and CDR2 is FQNEAQ (reference sequence). The CDR3 length is 12 residues. V gave up 3 bases and J gave up 8 bases, with 7 bases separating them. This CDR3 is CASSFEGEKLFF. In DNA, the CDR3 is TGTGCCAGCAGCTTTGAGGGAGAAAAACTGTTTTTT.

The table lists this clone with a few counts. The chain links TRBV30 to TRBJ1-5, with no clear D. In germline, CDR1 is GTSNPN, CDR2 SVGIG (reference sequence). V gave up 5 bases and J gave up 5 bases, with 13 bases separating them. The CDR3 totals 13 residues. Written as DNA, the CDR3 is TGTGCCTGGGCTAAAGGAGGTGATCAGCCCCAGCATTTT. Protein product: CAWAKGGDQPQHF.

This clone was found a few times. This chain links TRBV2 with TRBJ2-3; D is tentatively TRBD1 or TRBD2 (6 bases each). The CDR3 loop spans 15 amino acids. V lost 7 bases, J lost 0 bases, and 14 bases lay in between. Germline V gene data show CDR1 as SNHLY and CDR2 as FYNNEI. CDR3 in DNA: TGTGCCAGCACCCGGCGGGACACCAGCACAGATACGCAGTATTTT. Translated, it gives CASTRRDTSTDTQYF. Supplemented by reference TRBV2 and TRBJ2-3, the full variable domain reads EPEVTQTPSHQVTQMGQEVILRCVPISNHLYFYWYRQILGQKVEFLVSFYNNEISEKSEIFDDQFSVERPDGSNFTLKIRSTKLEDSAMYFCASTRRDTSTDTQYFGPGTRLTVL.

This chain uses TRBV27 with TRBJ2-3, with D possibly TRBD1 on 6 matching bases. CDR1 MNHEY and CDR2 SMNVEV come from the germline V gene (reference sequence). This CDR3 spans 14 amino acids. Trimming left V 8 bases short and J 2 bases short, with 14 bases between. CDR3 residues: CASSRDIPTDTQYF. The CDR3 DNA reads TGTGCCAGCTCGAGGGACATCCCCACAGATACGCAGTATTTT.

V gene TRBV7-6 combines with J gene TRBJ2-7; 10 positions match TRBD1. The V and J ends lost 5 bases and 6 bases, in that order; junction bases with no gene match: 10. The CDR3 has 15 residues. CDR1 is SGHVS, CDR2 FNYEAQ, per germline. Here the CDR3 reads CASSQPGQGFSEQYF. The CDR3 DNA reads as TGTGCCAGCAGCCAACCGGGACAGGGGTTTTCCGAGCAGTACTTC. The whole variable domain, filled in from reference TRBV7-6 and TRBJ2-7, reads GAGVSQSPRYKVTKRGQDVALRCDPISGHVSLYWYRQALGQGPEFLTYFNYEAQQDKSGLPNDRFSAERPEGSISTLTIQRTEQRDSAMYRCASSQPGQGFSEQYFGPGTRLTVT.

This clone is labeled as medium-sized. The chain is built from TRBV4-2 and TRBJ2-7; D tentatively reads TRBD1 or TRBD2 (5 bases each). Germline CDR1 and CDR2: LGHNA and YNFKEQ. V was clipped by 0 bases and J by 1 base, with 19 bases between them. This CDR3 contains 18 residues. The CDR3 spells CASSQEVVGAWESYEQYF. The DNA for the CDR3 is TGTGCCAGCAGCCAAGAAGTGGTAGGGGCCTGGGAGTCCTACGAGCAGTACTTC.